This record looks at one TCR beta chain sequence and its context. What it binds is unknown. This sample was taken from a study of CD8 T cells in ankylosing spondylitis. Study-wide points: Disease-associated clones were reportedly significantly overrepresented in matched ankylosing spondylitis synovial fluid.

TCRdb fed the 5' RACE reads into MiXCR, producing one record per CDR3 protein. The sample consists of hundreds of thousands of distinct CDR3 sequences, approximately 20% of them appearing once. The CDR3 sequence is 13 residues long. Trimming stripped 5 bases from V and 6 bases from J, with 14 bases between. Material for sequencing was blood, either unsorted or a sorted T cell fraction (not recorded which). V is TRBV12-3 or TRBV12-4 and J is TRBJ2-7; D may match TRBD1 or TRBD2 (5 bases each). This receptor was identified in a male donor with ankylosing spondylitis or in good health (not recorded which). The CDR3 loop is CASSPGTAGEQYF. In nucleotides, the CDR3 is TGTGCCAGCAGTCCAGGGACGGCGGGCGAGCAGTACTTC.